Below, 7 T cell receptor beta chains from the same sample are listed, as sequenced in a study of T cell repertoires in cytomegalovirus infection. TCRdb independently ran MiXCR on the reads; one entry per CDR3 protein. The data contain under 600,000 distinct CDR3 sequences, approximately 15% of them singletons. The sample taken for sequencing was CD8+ T cells from PBMCs. The receptor source for this set is a human donor in good health (CMV status not recorded). Some clones in this sample may be carry-over from other donors' samples.

This sequence joins TRBV19 and TRBJ1-4, with TRBD1 identical over 8 bases. This CDR3 has 17 residues. Unmatched junction bases numbered 13, after V lost 6 bases and J lost 4 bases. Germline V gives CDR1 LNHDA, CDR2 SQIVND (reference sequence). The CDR3 sequence: CASRARIRTGNNEKLFF. The CDR3 DNA sequence: TGTGCCAGTAGAGCACGAATCCGGACAGGGAATAATGAAAAACTGTTTTTT.

The CDR3 DNA sequence: TGTGCCAGCAGAGTGCGAGGGGCTGACACTGAAGCTTTCTTT. Translation: CASRVRGADTEAFF. The gene calls are TRBV27 and TRBJ1-1; D is perhaps TRBD1 (5 bases). V gave up 6 bases and J gave up 3 bases, with 14 bases separating them. There are 14 residues in the CDR3. Germline CDR1 is MNHEY and CDR2 is SMNVEV (reference sequence).

As for this clonotype: A much larger clonotype is one base distant, so this may be a read error. This chain joins TRBV7-4 and TRBJ1-1; tentatively, D is TRBD1 (5 bases). The V and J ends lost 1 base and 7 bases respectively, with 13 bases between them. From germline, CDR1 is SGHVT and CDR2 SQSDAQ. CDR3 size: 14 residues. CDR3 amino acids: CASSLGGSGIEAFF. The CDR3 DNA reads as TGTGCCAGCAGCTTAGGGGGGAGCGGCATTGAAGCTTTCTTT.

This clonotype was detected many times. The rearrangement links TRBV7-9 to TRBJ2-5; D not resolved. The ends were cut back, 4 bases at V and 4 bases at J, with 13 bases in the middle. This CDR3 is built from 14 residues. Germline V lookup: CDR1 SEHNR, CDR2 FQNEAQ (reference sequence). The chain's CDR3 is CASSSEDNRETQYF. The CDR3 DNA follows: TGTGCCAGCAGCTCAGAAGACAACCGAGAGACCCAGTACTTC.

In its sample, this clonotype was seen many times. The chain recombines TRBV7-6 with TRBJ2-7, with 7 bases lining up with TRBD2. Germline V CDR1 and CDR2: SGHVS, FNYEAQ. V trimming: 5 bases; J trimming: 2 bases; junction bases outside the gene matches: 12. This CDR3 region has 16 residues. The CDR3 is CASSPTSGDVPYEQYF. In nucleotides, the CDR3 is TGTGCCAGCAGCCCGACCAGCGGGGACGTCCCCTACGAGCAGTACTTC.

This clonotype came up a few times. V is TRBV10-2 and J is TRBJ1-1; the D is unclear. Germline CDR1 is WSHSY and CDR2 is SAAADI. V gave up 4 bases and J gave up 3 bases, with 12 bases separating them. The CDR3 is 14 amino acids. CDR3 residues: CASSVNSGYTEAFF. As DNA, the CDR3 is TGCGCCAGCAGTGTGAACAGTGGGTACACTGAAGCTTTCTTT.

This clonotype was seen just once. The germline gene is not matched at one end of the junction; a read error may be the cause. The chain uses TRBV11-2 and TRBJ2-1, with D possibly TRBD2 on 5 matching bases. The CDR3 spans 13 residues. Germline V CDR1 and CDR2: SGHAT, FQNNGV. CDR3 bases: TGTGCCAGCAGCTTAGGACTACATTATGAGAAGTTCTTC. Its translation: CASSLGLHYEKFF. Filled out from reference TRBV11-2 and TRBJ2-1, the complete variable domain reads EAGVAQSPRYKIIEKRQSVAFWCNPISGHATLYWYQQILGQGPKLLIQFQNNGVVDDSQLPKDRFSAERLKGVDSTLKIQPAKLEDSAVYLCASSLGLHYEKFFGPGTRLTVL.